These T cell receptor beta chains were read from a single sample in a study of control samples from healthy donors and cancer patients. The assay was immunoSEQ multiplex PCR, and TCRdb's table has in-frame clones only and misses some. The data show some 74,000 clones, with about 95% seen just once and more than 2.5% held by the top ten. What was sequenced was blood. These TCRs come from a woman in her 30s in good health. The CDR3 runs from the conserved cysteine through the conserved F or W. The order of the fields is V gene, J gene, CDR3 length, D gene, CDR3 protein. The D gene is left open where the match is weak.

TRBV9,TRBJ2-1,14,NA,CASSVREIYNEQFF
TRBV5-6,TRBJ1-2,12,NA,CASSLSNYGYTF
TRBV15,TRBJ1-5,15,NA,CATSTDKAWNQPQHF
TRBV28,TRBJ2-7,14,TRBD1,CASSPGTGGYEQYF
TRBV5-3,TRBJ2-2,15,NA,CARSLAPGYTGELFF
TRBV15,TRBJ1-1,20,NA,CATSREATNRWTVLNTEAFF
TRBV18,TRBJ1-1,15,TRBD1,CASSREDRVYTEAFF
TRBV7-9,TRBJ1-1,15,TRBD1,CASRGNRGTNTEAFF
TRBV29-1,TRBJ1-2,13,NA,CSVVYRSDYGYTF
TRBV10-2,TRBJ1-1,13,NA,CASSEAGGAEAFF
TRBV5-4,TRBJ2-7,16,TRBD1,CASSLPGQGTPNEQYF
TRBV28,TRBJ1-5,13,TRBD1,CASSWTGNQPQHF
TRBV5-1,TRBJ2-1,15,TRBD1,CASSLLQGAINEQFF
TRBV19,TRBJ1-5,17,NA,CASSTHRSGGKDQPQHF
TRBV7-3,TRBJ2-1,14,TRBD1,CASSLTGLSHEQFF
TRBV9,TRBJ1-2,15,NA,CASSVGQGDLGGYTF
TRBV4-2,TRBJ1-1,15,TRBD1,CASSRETGTNTEAFF
TRBV5-1,TRBJ1-2,14,NA,CASSPGGYDYGYTF
TRBV27,TRBJ2-1,16,NA,CASSLSGATAYNEQFF
TRBV4-1,TRBJ2-2,17,NA,CASSHPKGGGGTGELFF
TRBV3-1/TRBV3-2,TRBJ2-7,16,TRBD1,CASSPPEYRGTYEQYF
TRBV2,TRBJ1-5,13,NA,CASSEEGNQPQHF